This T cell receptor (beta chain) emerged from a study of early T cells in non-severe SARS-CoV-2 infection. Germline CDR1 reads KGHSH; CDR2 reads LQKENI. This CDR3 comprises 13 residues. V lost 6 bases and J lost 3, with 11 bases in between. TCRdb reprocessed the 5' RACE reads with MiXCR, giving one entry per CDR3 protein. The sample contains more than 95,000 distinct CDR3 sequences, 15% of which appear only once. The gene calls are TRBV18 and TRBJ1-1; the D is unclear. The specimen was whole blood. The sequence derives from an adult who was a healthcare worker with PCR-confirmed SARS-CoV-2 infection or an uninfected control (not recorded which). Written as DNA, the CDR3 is TGTGCCAGCTCCCAAAGCCCTGACACTGAAGCTTTCTTT. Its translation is CASSQSPDTEAFF.